This T cell receptor beta chain derives from a study of long-term antiretroviral therapy in people with HIV. The assay, immunoSEQ v3.0, was run at survey level. Generated by immunoSEQ multiplex PCR, the TCRdb table keeps only in-frame clones and is missing some. This table has 9,000 to 13,000 clones, around nine tenths appearing once. The specimen was unsorted PBMCs, collected 0.2 years before starting antiretroviral therapy. The source of this sequence is a woman aged 40 to 55 with HIV.

The CDR3 DNA sequence: TGTGCCAGCATTCCCAGCGGGGGGGCCCTAGAGACCCAGTACTTC. It translates to CASIPSGGALETQYF. The chain uses TRBV27 and TRBJ2-5; 10 bases map to TRBD2. The CDR3 length is 15 residues. Germline CDR1 reads MNHEY; CDR2 reads SMNVEV (reference sequence). The J segment lost 4 bases and the V segment lost 7 bases, leaving 9 bases of the junction unmatched.